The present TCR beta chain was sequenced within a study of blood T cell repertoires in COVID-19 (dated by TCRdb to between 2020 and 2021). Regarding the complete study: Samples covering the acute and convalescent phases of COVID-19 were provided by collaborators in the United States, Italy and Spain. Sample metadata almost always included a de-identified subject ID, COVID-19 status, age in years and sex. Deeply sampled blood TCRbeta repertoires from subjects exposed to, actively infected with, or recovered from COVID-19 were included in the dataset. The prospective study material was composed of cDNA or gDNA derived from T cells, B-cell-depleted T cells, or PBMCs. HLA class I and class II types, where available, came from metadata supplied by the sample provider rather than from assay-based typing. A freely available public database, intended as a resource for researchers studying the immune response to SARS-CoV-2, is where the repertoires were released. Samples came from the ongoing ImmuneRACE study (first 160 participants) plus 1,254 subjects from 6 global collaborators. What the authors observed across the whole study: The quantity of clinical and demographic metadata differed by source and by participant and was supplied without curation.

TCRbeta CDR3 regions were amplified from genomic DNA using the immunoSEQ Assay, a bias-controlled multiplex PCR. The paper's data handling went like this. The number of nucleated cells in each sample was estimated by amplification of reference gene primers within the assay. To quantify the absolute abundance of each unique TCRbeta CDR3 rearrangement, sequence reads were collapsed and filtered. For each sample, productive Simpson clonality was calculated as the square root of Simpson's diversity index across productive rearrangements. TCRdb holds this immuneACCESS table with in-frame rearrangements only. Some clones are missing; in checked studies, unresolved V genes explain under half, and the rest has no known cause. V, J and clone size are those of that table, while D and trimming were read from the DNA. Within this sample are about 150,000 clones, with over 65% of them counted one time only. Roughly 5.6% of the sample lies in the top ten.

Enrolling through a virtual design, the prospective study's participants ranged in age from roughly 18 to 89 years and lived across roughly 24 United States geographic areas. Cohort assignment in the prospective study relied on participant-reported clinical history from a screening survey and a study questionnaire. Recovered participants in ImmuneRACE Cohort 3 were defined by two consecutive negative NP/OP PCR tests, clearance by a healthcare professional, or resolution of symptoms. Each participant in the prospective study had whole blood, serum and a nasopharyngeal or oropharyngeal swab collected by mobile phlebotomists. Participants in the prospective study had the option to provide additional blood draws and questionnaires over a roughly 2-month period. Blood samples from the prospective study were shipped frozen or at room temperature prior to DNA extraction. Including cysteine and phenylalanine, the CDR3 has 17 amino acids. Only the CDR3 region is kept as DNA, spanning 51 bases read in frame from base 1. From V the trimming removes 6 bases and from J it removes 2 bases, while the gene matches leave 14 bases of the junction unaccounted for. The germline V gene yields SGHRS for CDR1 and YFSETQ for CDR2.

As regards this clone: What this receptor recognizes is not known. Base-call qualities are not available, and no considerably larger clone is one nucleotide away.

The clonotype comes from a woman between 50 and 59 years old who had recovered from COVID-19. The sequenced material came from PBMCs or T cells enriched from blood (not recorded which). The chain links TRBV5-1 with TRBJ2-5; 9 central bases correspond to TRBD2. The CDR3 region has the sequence CASNSRGLAGLQETQYF. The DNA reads TGCGCCAGCAACTCCCGGGGTCTAGCGGGGCTGCAAGAGACCCAGTACTTC.